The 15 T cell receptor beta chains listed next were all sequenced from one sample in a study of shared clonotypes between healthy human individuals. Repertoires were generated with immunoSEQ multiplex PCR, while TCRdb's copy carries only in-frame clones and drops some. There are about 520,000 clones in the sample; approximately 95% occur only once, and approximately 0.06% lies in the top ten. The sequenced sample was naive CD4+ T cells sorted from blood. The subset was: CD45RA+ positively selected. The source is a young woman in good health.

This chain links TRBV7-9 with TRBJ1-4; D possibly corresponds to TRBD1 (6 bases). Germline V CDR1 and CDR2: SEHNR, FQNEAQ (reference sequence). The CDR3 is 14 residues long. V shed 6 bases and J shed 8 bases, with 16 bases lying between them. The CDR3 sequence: CASSSGQYEEKLFF. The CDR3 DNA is TGTGCCAGCAGTTCCGGACAGTATGAGGAAAAACTGTTTTTT.

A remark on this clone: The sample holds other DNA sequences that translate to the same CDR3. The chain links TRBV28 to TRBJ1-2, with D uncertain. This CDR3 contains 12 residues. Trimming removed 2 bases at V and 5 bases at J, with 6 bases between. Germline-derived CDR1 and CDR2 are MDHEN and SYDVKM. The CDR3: CASSLDGYGYTF. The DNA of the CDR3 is TGTGCCAGCAGTTTAGACGGATATGGCTACACCTTC.

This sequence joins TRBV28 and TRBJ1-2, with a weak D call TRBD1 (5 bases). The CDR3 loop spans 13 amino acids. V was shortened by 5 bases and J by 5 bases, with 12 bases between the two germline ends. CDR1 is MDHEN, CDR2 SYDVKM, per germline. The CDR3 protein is CASSPGQEYGYTF. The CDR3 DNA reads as TGTGCCAGCAGTCCAGGACAAGAGTATGGCTACACCTTC.

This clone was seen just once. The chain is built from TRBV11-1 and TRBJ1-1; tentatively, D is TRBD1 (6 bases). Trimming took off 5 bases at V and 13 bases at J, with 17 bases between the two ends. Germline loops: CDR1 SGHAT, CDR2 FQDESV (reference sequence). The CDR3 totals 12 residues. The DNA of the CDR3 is TGTGCCAGCAGCCCGCTGACAGGACAAGGTTTCTTT. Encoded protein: CASSPLTGQGFF.

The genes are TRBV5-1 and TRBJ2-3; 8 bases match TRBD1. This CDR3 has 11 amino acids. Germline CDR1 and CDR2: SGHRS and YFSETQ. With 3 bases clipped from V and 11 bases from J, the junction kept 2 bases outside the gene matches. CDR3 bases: TGCGCCAGCAGCTGGGACAGGAAGCAGTATTTT. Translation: CASSWDRKQYF.

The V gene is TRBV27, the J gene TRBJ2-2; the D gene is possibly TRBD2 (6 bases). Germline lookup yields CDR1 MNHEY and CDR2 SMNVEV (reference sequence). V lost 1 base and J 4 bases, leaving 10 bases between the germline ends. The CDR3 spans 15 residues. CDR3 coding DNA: TGTGCCAGCAGTTTATTCAGGACTACCACCGGGGAGCTGTTTTTT. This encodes CASSLFRTTTGELFF.

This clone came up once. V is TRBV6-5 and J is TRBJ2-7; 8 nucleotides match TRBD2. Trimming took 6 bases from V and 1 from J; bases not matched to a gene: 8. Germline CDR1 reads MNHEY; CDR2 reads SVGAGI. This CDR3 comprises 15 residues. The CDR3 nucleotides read TGTGCCAGCAGAGTCCAGGGACTAGTTTCCTACGAGCAGTACTTC. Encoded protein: CASRVQGLVSYEQYF.

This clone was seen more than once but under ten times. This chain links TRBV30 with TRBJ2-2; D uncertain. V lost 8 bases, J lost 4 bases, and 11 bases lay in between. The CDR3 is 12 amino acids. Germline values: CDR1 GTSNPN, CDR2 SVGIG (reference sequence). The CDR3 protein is CASPGLTGELFF. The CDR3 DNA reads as TGTGCCAGCCCGGGTCTCACCGGGGAGCTGTTTTTT.

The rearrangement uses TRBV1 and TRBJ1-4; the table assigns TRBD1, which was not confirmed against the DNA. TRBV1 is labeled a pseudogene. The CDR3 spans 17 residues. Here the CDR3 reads CTSSQEGYTGGEEKLFF. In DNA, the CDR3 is TGCACCAGCAGCCAAGAGGGATACACAGGGGGCGAAGAAAAACTGTTTTTT.

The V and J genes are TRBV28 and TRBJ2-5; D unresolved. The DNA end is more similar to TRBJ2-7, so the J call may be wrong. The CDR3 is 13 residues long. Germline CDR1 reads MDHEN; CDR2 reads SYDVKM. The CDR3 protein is CASSAPSAYEQYF. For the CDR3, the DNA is TGTGCCAGCAGTGCACCAAGTGCCTACGAGCAGTACTTC.

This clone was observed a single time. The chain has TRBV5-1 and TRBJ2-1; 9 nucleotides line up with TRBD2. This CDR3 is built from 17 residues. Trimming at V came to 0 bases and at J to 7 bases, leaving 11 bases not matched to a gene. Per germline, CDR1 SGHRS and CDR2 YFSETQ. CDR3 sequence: CASSLALGAGGLNEQFF. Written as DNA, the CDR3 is TGCGCCAGCAGCTTGGCCTTGGGAGCGGGAGGCTTAAATGAGCAGTTCTTC.

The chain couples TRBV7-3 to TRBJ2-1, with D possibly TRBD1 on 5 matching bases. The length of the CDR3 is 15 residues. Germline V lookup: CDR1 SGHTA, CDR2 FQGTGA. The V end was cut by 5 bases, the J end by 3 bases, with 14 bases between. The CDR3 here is CASSQGQGIYNEQFF. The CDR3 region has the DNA TGTGCCAGCAGCCAGGGTCAGGGAATCTACAATGAGCAGTTCTTC.

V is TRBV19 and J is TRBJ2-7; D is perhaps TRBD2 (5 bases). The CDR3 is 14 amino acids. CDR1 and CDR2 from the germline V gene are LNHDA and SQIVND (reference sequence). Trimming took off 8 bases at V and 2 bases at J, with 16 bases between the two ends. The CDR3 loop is CASSRVGSPYEQYF. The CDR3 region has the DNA TGTGCCAGTTCGAGGGTTGGGTCCCCCTACGAGCAGTACTTC.

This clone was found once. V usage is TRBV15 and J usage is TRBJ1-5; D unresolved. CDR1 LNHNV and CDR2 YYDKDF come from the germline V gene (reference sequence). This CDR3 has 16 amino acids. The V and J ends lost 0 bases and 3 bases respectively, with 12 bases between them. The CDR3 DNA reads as TGTGCCACCAGCAGAGATCAAGTGGGAAACAATCAGCCCCAGCATTTT. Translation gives CATSRDQVGNNQPQHF.

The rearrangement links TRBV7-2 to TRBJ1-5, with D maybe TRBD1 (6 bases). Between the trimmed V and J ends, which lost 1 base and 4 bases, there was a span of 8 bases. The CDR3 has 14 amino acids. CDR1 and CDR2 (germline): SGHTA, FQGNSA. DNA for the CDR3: TGTGCCAGCAGCTTAGGCCAGGGGAATCAGCCCCAGCATTTT. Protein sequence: CASSLGQGNQPQHF.